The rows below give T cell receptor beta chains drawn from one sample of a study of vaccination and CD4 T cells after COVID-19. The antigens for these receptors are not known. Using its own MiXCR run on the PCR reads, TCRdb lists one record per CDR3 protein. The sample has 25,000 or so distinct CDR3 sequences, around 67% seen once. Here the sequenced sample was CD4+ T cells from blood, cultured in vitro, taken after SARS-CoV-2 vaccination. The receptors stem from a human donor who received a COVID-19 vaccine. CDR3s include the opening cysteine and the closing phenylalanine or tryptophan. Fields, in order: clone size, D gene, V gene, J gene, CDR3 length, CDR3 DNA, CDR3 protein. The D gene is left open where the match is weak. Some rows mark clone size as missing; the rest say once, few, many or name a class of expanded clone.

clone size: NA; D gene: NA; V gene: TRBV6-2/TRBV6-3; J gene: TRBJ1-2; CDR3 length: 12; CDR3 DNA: TGTGCCAGCAGCCTAGGACAAGGGGGCTACACCTTC; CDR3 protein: CASSLGQGGYTF
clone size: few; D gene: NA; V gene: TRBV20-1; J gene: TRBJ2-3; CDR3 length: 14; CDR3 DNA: TGCAGTGTCGACCGGACAGAGATCACAGATACGCAGTATTTT; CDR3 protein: CSVDRTEITDTQYF
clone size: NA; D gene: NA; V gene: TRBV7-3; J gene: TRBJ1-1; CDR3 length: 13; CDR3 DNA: TGTGCCAGCAGCTTAAACAGGGACACTGAAGCTTTCTTT; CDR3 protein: CASSLNRDTEAFF
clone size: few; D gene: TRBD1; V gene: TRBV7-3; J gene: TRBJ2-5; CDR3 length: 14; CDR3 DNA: TGTGCCAGCAGCTCTCGACAGGGTGGCGAGACCCAGTACTTC; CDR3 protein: CASSSRQGGETQYF
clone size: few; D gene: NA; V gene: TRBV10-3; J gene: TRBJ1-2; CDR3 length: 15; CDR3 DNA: TGTGCCATCAGTGAAGGGCTGGGAGGGGCGGATGGCTACACCTTC; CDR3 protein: CAISEGLGGADGYTF
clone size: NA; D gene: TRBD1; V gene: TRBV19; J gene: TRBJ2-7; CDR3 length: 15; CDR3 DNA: TGTGCCAGTAGTATACAGGCAGGGGGCTACTACGAGCAGTACTTC; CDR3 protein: CASSIQAGGYYEQYF
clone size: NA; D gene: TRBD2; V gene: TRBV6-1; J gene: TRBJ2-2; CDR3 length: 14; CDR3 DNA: TGTGCCAGCAAAGACGGGGGGGCAACCGGGGAGCTGTTTTTT; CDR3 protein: CASKDGGATGELFF
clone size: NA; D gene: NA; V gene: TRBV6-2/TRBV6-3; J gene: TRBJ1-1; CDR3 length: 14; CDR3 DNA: TGTGCCAGCGGGGACCGAGTGGGGAACACTGAAGCTTTCTTT; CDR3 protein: CASGDRVGNTEAFF
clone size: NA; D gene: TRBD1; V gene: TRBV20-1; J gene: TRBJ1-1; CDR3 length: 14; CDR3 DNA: TGCAGTGCTAAACAGGGGGGGGAAGAAACTGAAGCTTTCTTT; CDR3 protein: CSAKQGGEETEAFF
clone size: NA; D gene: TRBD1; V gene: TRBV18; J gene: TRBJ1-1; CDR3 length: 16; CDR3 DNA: TGTGCCAGCTCACCAGGACAGGGGGCTAGGAGCACTGAAGCTTTCTTT; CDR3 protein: CASSPGQGARSTEAFF
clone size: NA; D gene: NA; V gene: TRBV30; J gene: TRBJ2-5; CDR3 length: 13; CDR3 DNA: TGTGCCTGGAGTCAGGGTGTGGGCGAGACCCAGTACTTC; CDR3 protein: CAWSQGVGETQYF
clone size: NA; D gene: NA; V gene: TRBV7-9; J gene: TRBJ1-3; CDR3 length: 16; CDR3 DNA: TGTGCCAGCAGCTTAACTGAGGGGAGCTCTGGAAACACCATATATTTT; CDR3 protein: CASSLTEGSSGNTIYF
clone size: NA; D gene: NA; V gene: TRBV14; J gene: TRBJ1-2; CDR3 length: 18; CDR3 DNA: TGTGCCAGCAGCCAAGTAATAGTCCTTAGGTTCAGGGACTATGGCTACACCTTC; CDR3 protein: CASSQVIVLRFRDYGYTF
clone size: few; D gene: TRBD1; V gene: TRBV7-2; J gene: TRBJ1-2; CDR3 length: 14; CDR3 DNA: TGTGCCAGCAGTCTTGGACAGGGCCACTATGGCTACACCTTC; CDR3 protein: CASSLGQGHYGYTF
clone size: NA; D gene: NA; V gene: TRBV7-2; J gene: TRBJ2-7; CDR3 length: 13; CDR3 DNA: TGTGCCAGCTCCAGGCAGGGAGCCTACGAGCAGTACTTC; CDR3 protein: CASSRQGAYEQYF
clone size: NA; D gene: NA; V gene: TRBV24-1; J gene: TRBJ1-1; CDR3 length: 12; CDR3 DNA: TGTGCCACCAGTGAGGGAGGGAGCGGAGCTTTCTTT; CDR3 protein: CATSEGGSGAFF
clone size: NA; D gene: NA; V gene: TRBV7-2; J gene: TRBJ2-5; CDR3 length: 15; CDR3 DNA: TGTGCCAGCAGCTTAAATCGGATGGCACGAGAGACCCAGTACTTC; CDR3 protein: CASSLNRMARETQYF
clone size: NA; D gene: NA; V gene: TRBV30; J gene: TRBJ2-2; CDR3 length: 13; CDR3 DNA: TGTGCCTGGACAGGGAGGAACACCGGGGAGCTGTTTTTT; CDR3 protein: CAWTGRNTGELFF
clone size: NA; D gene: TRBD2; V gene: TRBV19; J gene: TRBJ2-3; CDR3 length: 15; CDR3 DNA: TGTGCCAGTAGTATGATAGCGGGGGGCTTCGAGGGGCAGTATTTT; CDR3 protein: CASSMIAGGFEGQYF
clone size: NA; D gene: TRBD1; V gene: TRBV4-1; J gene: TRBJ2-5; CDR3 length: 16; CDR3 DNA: TGCGCCAGCAGCCGAGGGACAGGGGGCCGGCAAGAGACCCAGTACTTC; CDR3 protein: CASSRGTGGRQETQYF
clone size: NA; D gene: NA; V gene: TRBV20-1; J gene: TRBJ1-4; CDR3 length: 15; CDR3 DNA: TGCAGTGCCCGCAGTCGCAGGGGAGATCCCGAAAAACTGTTTTTT; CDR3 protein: CSARSRRGDPEKLFF